The next 32 T cell receptor beta chains were all read from a single sample in a study of T cells in Graves' hyperthyroidism and ophthalmopathy. The CDR3 regions of TCR beta were amplified from RNA transcripts. Initially, a first-round RT-PCR of the TCR CDR3 employed the HTBI primer set. TCRdb reanalysed the multiplex PCR reads using MiXCR and keeps one entry per CDR3 protein. The sample contains roughly 180,000 distinct CDR3 sequences, less than 10% of which appear only once. The sequencing input was blood. The receptors derive from a woman under 30 with Graves' hyperthyroidism that later progressed to Graves' ophthalmopathy.

This clonotype was found a few times. This chain connects TRBV6-1 to TRBJ2-3; possible D gene TRBD2, 7 bases. Per germline, CDR1 MNHNS and CDR2 SASEGT. The germline V and J ends were trimmed by 0 bases and 5 bases, with 9 bases remaining between them. The CDR3 spans 14 residues. The CDR3 region is CASSEARGGDTQYF. The CDR3 region has the DNA TGTGCCAGCAGTGAAGCAAGGGGGGGAGATACGCAGTATTTT.

In this sample, this clonotype turned up many times. The chain is built from TRBV12-3 or TRBV12-4 and TRBJ2-7; D may be TRBD2 (5 bases). The CDR3 covers 14 residues. V was pared by 3 bases and J by 0 bases, with 9 bases between. CDR3 bases: TGTGCCAGCAGTTTGAGGGCCAGCTCCTACGAGCAGTACTTC. It is translated as CASSLRASSYEQYF.

This clonotype was observed at least ten times. The gene calls are TRBV14 and TRBJ2-7; 7 bases match TRBD1. CDR3 length equals 14 residues. Trimming at V came to 5 bases and at J to 3 bases, leaving 7 bases not matched to a gene. Germline CDR1 and CDR2: SGHDN and FVKESK. The CDR3: CASSRQGGDYEQYF. CDR3 sequence (DNA): TGTGCCAGCAGCAGACAGGGTGGGGACTACGAGCAGTACTTC.

The table lists this clonotype with many counts. One junction end does not reproduce the germline sequence, and a read error may be involved. The chain combines TRBV18 with TRBJ1-4; a weak D match, TRBD1 (6 bases). The CDR3 contains 14 residues. Germline values: CDR1 KGHSH, CDR2 LQKENI. CDR3 region: CASSPQGGDEKLFF. The CDR3, as DNA: TGTGCCAGCTCCCCACAGGGCGGGGATGAAAAACTGTTTTTT.

This clonotype was seen ten or more times. V and J are TRBV9 and TRBJ1-2, with unresolved D. Trimming removed 0 bases from V and 4 bases from J, with 16 bases in between. The CDR3 extends over 16 amino acids. Germline CDR1 SGDLS, CDR2 YYNGEE. CDR3: CASSVVSAVGPYGYTF. CDR3 sequence (DNA): TGTGCCAGCAGCGTAGTCTCGGCAGTAGGACCCTATGGCTACACCTTC.

The table lists this clonotype with many counts. The chain links TRBV13 to TRBJ2-3; 8 bases fit TRBD2. Germline V gives CDR1 PRHDT, CDR2 FYEKMQ (reference sequence). Trimming at V came to 8 bases and at J to 7 bases, leaving 11 bases not matched to a gene. The CDR3 consists of 14 residues. In DNA form, the CDR3 reads TGTGCCAGCGTTTCCACGGGGGGGGAAAATACGCAGTATTTT. Its translation is CASVSTGGENTQYF.

The V gene is TRBV9, the J gene TRBJ2-2; 8 bases map to TRBD2. With 4 bases clipped from V and 4 bases from J, the junction kept 12 bases outside the gene matches. The CDR3 runs to 17 residues. Per germline, CDR1 SGDLS and CDR2 YYNGEE. CDR3 coding DNA: TGTGCCAGCAGCCTCCCAACGGGGGGGCCTGGCACCGGGGAGCTGTTTTTT. This codes for CASSLPTGGPGTGELFF.

This clonotype was observed a few times. The DNA for the CDR3 is TGTGCCAGCAGCAACCACCGGGACAGGCTTATTTACGAGCAGTACTTC. Protein sequence: CASSNHRDRLIYEQYF. The chain links TRBV5-6 to TRBJ2-7; 8 bases match TRBD1. There are 16 residues in the CDR3. CDR1 SGHDT and CDR2 YYEEEE come from the germline V gene. J gave up 4 bases and V 4 bases, and 13 bases lay outside the gene matches.

This clonotype appeared many times. J is TRBJ1-4 and V is TRBV10-3; TRBD1 matches at 11 bases. CDR1 is ENHRY, CDR2 SYGVKD, per germline. This CDR3 region has 17 residues. Germline trimming cut 0 bases from V and 8 bases from J; bases unmatched to any gene: 8. DNA of the CDR3: TGTGCCATCAGTGAGTCACTACGGGACAGGGGGAAGGAAAAACTGTTTTTT. As protein: CAISESLRDRGKEKLFF.

This clonotype appeared many times. The chain combines TRBV6-1 with TRBJ1-3; D remains ambiguous. The CDR3 is 13 residues long. V was pared by 6 bases and J by 0 bases, with 6 bases between. Germline-derived CDR1 and CDR2 are MNHNS and SASEGT. The CDR3 bases are TGTGCCAGCAGGCGCGACTCTGGAAACACCATATATTTT. Translation: CASRRDSGNTIYF.

This clonotype was counted ten times or more. This chain links TRBV6-1 with TRBJ1-4; a possible D gene is TRBD1 (6 bases). This CDR3 contains 15 residues. Germline V lookup: CDR1 MNHNS, CDR2 SASEGT. Trimming took 4 bases from V and 6 from J, leaving 15 bases between them. The CDR3 spells CASSAADSYDEKLFF. The DNA of the CDR3 is TGTGCCAGCAGTGCCGCGGACAGCTACGATGAAAAACTGTTTTTT.

The chain is built from TRBV3-1 and TRBJ2-2; TRBD1 or TRBD2 may be the D gene (5 bases each). With 0 bases removed from V and 9 bases from J, the gap between germline ends came to 17 bases. Germline values: CDR1 LGHDT, CDR2 YNNKEL (reference sequence). The CDR3 extends over 16 amino acids. The CDR3 is CASSQEGISGPRELFF. DNA of the CDR3: TGTGCCAGCAGCCAAGAAGGAATTTCGGGGCCGAGGGAGCTGTTTTTT.

The CDR3 DNA follows: TGTGCCAGCAGAAGACAAAATTCACCCCTCCACTTT. It is translated as CASRRQNSPLHF. The chain employs TRBV12-3 or TRBV12-4 and TRBJ1-6; D is uncertain. Trimming shortened V by 6 bases and J by 7 bases, and 7 bases separated the two germline ends. This CDR3 spans 12 amino acids.

This clonotype was recorded at least ten times. J is TRBJ2-2 and V is TRBV10-3; 9 bases agree with TRBD1. V gave up 3 bases and J gave up 4 bases; unmatched junction bases: 12. The CDR3 is made up of 18 amino acids. CDR1 and CDR2 (germline): ENHRY, SYGVKD. This CDR3 reads CAISDLGTGTRGTGELFF. CDR3 nucleotides: TGTGCCATCAGTGACCTCGGGACAGGGACCCGAGGCACCGGGGAGCTGTTTTTT.

In this sample, this clonotype turned up many times. The chain recombines TRBV30 with TRBJ1-2; 7 nucleotides agree with TRBD1. The CDR3 is made up of 12 amino acids. Germline V gene lookup returns CDR1 GTSNPN and CDR2 SVGIG (reference sequence). The ends lost 5 bases at V and 4 bases at J; junction bases unmatched: 4. CDR3 sequence reads: CAWQGQSYGYTF. The DNA of the CDR3 is TGTGCCTGGCAGGGACAGTCCTATGGCTACACCTTC.

This clonotype came up many times. This chain connects TRBV20-1 to TRBJ1-5; D might be TRBD1 (6 bases). Per germline, CDR1 DFQATT and CDR2 SNEGSKA (reference sequence). Trimming removed 6 bases at V and 0 bases at J, with 12 bases between. CDR3 size: 14 residues. This CDR3 reads CSARQAYSNQPQHF. The CDR3 DNA follows: TGCAGTGCGAGACAGGCGTATAGCAATCAGCCCCAGCATTTT.

Remarks on this clonotype: Given a much more abundant clone one base away, this may be a read error. V gene TRBV20-1 combines with J gene TRBJ1-2; D not resolved. The ends were cut back, 6 bases at V and 9 bases at J, with 14 bases in the middle. This CDR3 spans 11 amino acids. Germline V gene data show CDR1 as DFQATT and CDR2 as SNEGSKA (reference sequence). The CDR3 loop reads CSAHPGSSYTF. The CDR3 nucleotides read TGCAGTGCCCATCCCGGGAGTAGCTACACCTTC.

The sample holds many counts of this clonotype. V is TRBV12-3 or TRBV12-4 and J is TRBJ1-2; D is unclear. This CDR3 has 11 amino acids. The ends were cut back, 5 bases at V and 9 bases at J, with 10 bases in the middle. CDR3 residues: CASSPGGRYTF. In nucleotides, the CDR3 is TGTGCCAGCAGTCCCGGAGGGCGCTACACCTTC.

Of note for this clonotype: This may be a read error: a much more frequent sequence differs by one nucleotide. The J gene is TRBJ1-2, the V gene TRBV30; 9 nucleotides match TRBD1. The V gene's germline CDR1 is GTSNPN and CDR2 SVGIG (reference sequence). V lost 5 bases, J lost 12 bases, and 13 bases stayed unmatched. The CDR3 runs to 13 residues. The CDR3 protein is CAWGMDRGRGHTF. In DNA, the CDR3 is TGTGCCTGGGGTATGGACAGGGGTCGGGGCCACACCTTC.

A few counts support this clonotype. The genes are TRBV9 and TRBJ2-4, with 8 positions matching TRBD2. V lost 2 bases and J lost 6; bases outside the gene matches: 4. Germline-derived CDR1 and CDR2 are SGDLS and YYNGEE. The CDR3 has 14 residues. The CDR3 coding sequence is TGTGCCAGCAGCGTTGACCTAGCGGGAAACATTCAGTACTTC. This gives the protein CASSVDLAGNIQYF.

This clonotype has a count of ten or more. This sequence joins TRBV7-9 and TRBJ2-1, with 11 bases lining up with TRBD2. Looked up from germline, CDR1 is SEHNR and CDR2 is FQNEAQ (reference sequence). The junction had 8 bases not matched to a gene; V was cut back by 2 bases and J by 2 bases. This CDR3 comprises 18 residues. This chain's CDR3 is CASSLPLAGGPAYNEQFF. The CDR3 coding sequence is TGTGCCAGCAGCTTACCCTTAGCGGGGGGGCCGGCCTACAATGAGCAGTTCTTC.

This clonotype occurred a few times. The chain links TRBV7-6 to TRBJ2-3, with 14 bases lining up with TRBD2. Germline-derived CDR1 and CDR2 are SGHVS and FNYEAQ. J was trimmed by 9 bases and V by 4 bases; bases with no gene match: 6. The CDR3 has 15 residues. CDR3 residues: CASSWGLAGDPTQYF. The CDR3 DNA follows: TGTGCCAGCAGCTGGGGACTAGCGGGAGATCCCACGCAGTATTTT.

This clonotype was observed a handful of times. The chain is built from TRBV7-8 and TRBJ2-7, with a possible D match to TRBD1 (5 bases). Germline V gives CDR1 SGHVS, CDR2 FQNEAQ. The CDR3 runs to 12 residues. The V gene lost 5 bases and the J gene lost 5 bases, with 10 bases spanning the gap. This CDR3 reads CASSLRVNEQYF. The CDR3 nucleotides read TGTGCCAGCAGCCTCAGGGTAAACGAGCAGTACTTC.

This clonotype was seen just once. One end of the junction does not line up with germline, which may come from a read error. V usage is TRBV28 and J usage is TRBJ2-2; D not certain. The length of the CDR3 is 16 residues. CDR1 is MDHEN, CDR2 SYDVKM, per germline. Here the CDR3 DNA reads TGCGCCAGCAGTGGTAAAGGGCTTGCGAACACCGGGGAGCTGTTTTTT. It translates to CASSGKGLANTGELFF.

This clonotype was detected many times. This chain connects TRBV7-2 to TRBJ1-1; TRBD1 agrees at 7 bases. This CDR3 comprises 16 residues. V was clipped by 1 base and J by 10 bases; unmatched bases: 15. The V gene's germline CDR1 is SGHTA and CDR2 FQGNSA. The CDR3 region has the DNA TGTGCCAGCAGCTTAGTTGCAGGCAGACAGGGAGGGGTAGCTTTCTTT. Encoded protein: CASSLVAGRQGGVAFF.

This clonotype was counted at least ten times. The chain has TRBV20-1 and TRBJ2-5; 7 bases line up with TRBD1. This CDR3 spans 13 amino acids. Germline trimming cut 5 bases from V and 4 bases from J; bases unmatched to any gene: 7. In germline, CDR1 is DFQATT, CDR2 SNEGSKA (reference sequence). The CDR3 DNA sequence: TGCAGTGCTCAGACAGGGTTTTCAGAGACCCAGTACTTC. It yields the protein CSAQTGFSETQYF.

This clonotype occurred a few times. The J gene is TRBJ2-5, the V gene TRBV11-2; D perhaps matches TRBD2 (6 bases). The CDR3 is made up of 14 amino acids. Germline CDR1 and CDR2: SGHAT and FQNNGV. Trimming removed 0 bases from V and 4 bases from J, with 9 bases in between. The CDR3 DNA reads TGTGCCAGCAGCTTAGAGGCCGGGGGAGAGACCCAGTACTTC. It codes for CASSLEAGGETQYF.

This clonotype was detected ten times or more. CDR3 sequence reads: CSAKAFPPYSGNSETQYF. As DNA, the CDR3 is TGCAGTGCTAAGGCCTTCCCCCCGTATAGCGGGAACTCGGAGACCCAGTACTTC. This chain joins TRBV20-1 and TRBJ2-5, with 8 bases lining up with TRBD2. CDR1 is DFQATT, CDR2 SNEGSKA, per germline (reference sequence). The junction had 21 bases not matched to a gene; V was cut back by 4 bases and J by 5 bases. The CDR3 sequence is 18 residues long.

Of note for this clonotype: This likely comes from a read error, as the CDR3 has no conserved phenylalanine or tryptophan at its end. This chain joins TRBV4-1 and TRBJ1-6; 8 nucleotides match TRBD1. This CDR3 contains 16 residues. Trimming cost V 4 bases and J 7 bases; bases outside gene matches: 9. Germline CDR1 reads MGHRA; CDR2 reads YSYEKL. The CDR3, as DNA: TGCGCCAGCAGCCCATACGGGACAGGTCAAAATTCACCCCTCCACCTT. Amino acid sequence: CASSPYGTGQNSPLHL.

This clonotype was seen ten or more times. The chain carries TRBV25-1 and TRBJ2-4; D possibly corresponds to TRBD1 (5 bases). Germline values: CDR1 MGHDK, CDR2 SYGVNS. V lost 4 bases and J lost 1, with 11 bases in between. This CDR3 has 15 amino acids. This chain's CDR3 is CASSAARAAKNIQYF. The CDR3 DNA reads TGTGCCAGCAGTGCGGCCAGGGCCGCCAAAAACATTCAGTACTTC.

This clonotype has ten or more counts. This rearrangement joins TRBV20-1 to TRBJ1-5; D is undetermined. The CDR3 has 14 amino acids. V was trimmed by 3 bases and J by 0 bases, leaving 9 bases between them. Germline V gene data show CDR1 as DFQATT and CDR2 as SNEGSKA (reference sequence). For the CDR3, the DNA is TGCAGTGCTAGCTTGGGATTTAGCAATCAGCCCCAGCATTTT. This sequence encodes CSASLGFSNQPQHF.

This clonotype is a singleton in its sample. In DNA form, the CDR3 reads TGCGCCAGCAGAGGAACGGCCCAAGAGACCCAGTACTTC. It translates to CASRGTAQETQYF. The chain links TRBV5-1 to TRBJ2-5, with D hard to call. The CDR3 contains 13 residues. V lost 5 bases and J 1 base, leaving 9 bases between the germline ends. The germline gives CDR1 SGHRS, CDR2 YFSETQ.